A selection of T cell receptor beta chains follows, all from one sample in a study of CD8+ T cells in alopecia areata. Assay: immunoSEQ multiplex PCR; the TCRdb copy retains only in-frame clones and omits some. In the table there are roughly 250,000 clones, roughly 63% of which are singletons. The material was CD4+ T cells sorted from blood, obtained between weeks 51 and 52, from a patient treated with tofacitinib. The source is a human donor with alopecia areata. The CDR3 runs from the conserved cysteine through the conserved F or W. Each record gives: J gene, clone size, V gene, D gene, CDR3 protein, CDR3 DNA. D genes are given only for firm matches. Clone sizes are given selectively: once, few, many, or a class where the clone is expanded.

TRBJ1-5 | once | TRBV15 | NA | CATREGGSNQPQHF | TGTGCCACCAGGGAGGGCGGGAGCAATCAGCCCCAGCATTTT
TRBJ2-3 | few | TRBV29-1 | TRBD1 | CSARQGSTDTQYF | TGCAGCGCACGACAGGGGAGCACAGATACGCAGTATTTT
TRBJ2-3 | NA | TRBV2 | TRBD2 | CASISSGGPTDTQYF | TGTGCCAGCATCTCTAGCGGGGGGCCCACAGATACGCAGTATTTT
TRBJ2-3 | NA | TRBV29-1 | NA | CSVDEASSTDTQYF | TGCAGCGTTGATGAGGCCTCTAGCACAGATACGCAGTATTTT
TRBJ2-5 | few | TRBV30 | TRBD2 | CAWRGEGQETQYF | TGTGCCTGGAGGGGGGAGGGGCAAGAGACCCAGTACTTC
TRBJ2-4 | NA | TRBV9 | NA | CASSVGGNIQYF | TGTGCCAGCAGCGTAGGCGGGAACATTCAGTACTTC
TRBJ2-7 | NA | TRBV30 | NA | CAWSFSGSTYEQYF | TGTGCCTGGAGCTTTTCGGGGTCCACCTACGAGCAGTACTTC
TRBJ2-3 | few | TRBV10-3 | NA | CAIRPGTTDTQYF | TGTGCCATCAGACCCGGGACCACAGATACGCAGTATTTT
TRBJ2-7 | NA | TRBV2 | NA | CASSNRATYEQYF | TGTGCCAGCAGTAACAGGGCTACCTACGAGCAGTACTTC
TRBJ2-7 | NA | TRBV12-5 | NA | CASGLVGSAEEQYF | TGTGCTAGTGGTTTGGTAGGTTCGGCGGAGGAGCAGTACTTC
TRBJ2-4 | NA | TRBV4-3 | NA | CASSQSLAKNIQYF | TGCGCCAGCAGCCAAAGTCTAGCCAAAAACATTCAGTACTTC
TRBJ1-5 | NA | TRBV6-5 | NA | CASRGTNQPQHF | TGTGCCAGCAGGGGGACCAATCAGCCCCAGCATTTT
TRBJ2-7 | once | TRBV4-3 | NA | CASSQGWEYIHEQYF | TGCGCCAGCAGCCAAGGGTGGGAATACATCCACGAGCAGTACTTC
TRBJ2-1 | NA | TRBV27 | NA | CASSPDTYLYNEQFF | TGTGCCAGCAGTCCCGACACCTACCTCTACAATGAGCAGTTCTTC
TRBJ2-7 | NA | TRBV4-2 | NA | CASSQELQAEQYF | TGTGCCAGCAGCCAAGAACTTCAGGCCGAGCAGTACTTC
TRBJ2-5 | NA | TRBV10-3 | NA | CAIREDRNKRTQYF | TGTGCCATCAGAGAGGACAGAAACAAGAGAACCCAGTACTTC
TRBJ2-3 | NA | TRBV29-1 | NA | CSVSEQELTQYF | TGCAGCGTTTCCGAACAGGAACTCACGCAGTATTTT
TRBJ2-3 | NA | TRBV5-4 | TRBD1 | CASSWTGGQTDTQYF | TGTGCCAGCAGTTGGACAGGGGGCCAAACAGATACGCAGTATTTT
TRBJ1-1 | NA | TRBV29-1 | TRBD1 | CSALGQGGEAFF | TGCAGCGCCTTGGGACAGGGGGGTGAAGCTTTCTTT
TRBJ2-2 | NA | TRBV10-2 | NA | CASSESVRRGRTGELFF | TGCGCCAGCAGTGAGTCCGTACGGCGGGGTCGTACCGGGGAGCTGTTTTTT
TRBJ1-2 | few | TRBV2 | NA | CASLEDSYYGYTF | TGTGCCAGCCTTGAGGACAGCTACTATGGCTACACCTTC
TRBJ2-5 | NA | TRBV7-8 | TRBD2 | CASSLARLAGGLRETQYF | TGTGCCAGCAGCTTAGCTCGCCTAGCGGGGGGGCTGCGGGAGACCCAGTACTTC
TRBJ2-2 | NA | TRBV10-3 | NA | CAISESPSTGELFF | TGTGCCATCAGTGAGTCTCCCAGCACCGGGGAGCTGTTTTTT
TRBJ1-5 | NA | TRBV29-1 | NA | CSVRQDSNQPQHF | TGCAGCGTTCGACAGGACAGCAATCAGCCCCAGCATTTT
TRBJ2-3 | NA | TRBV6-6 | NA | CASSETTNTQYF | TGTGCCAGCAGTGAGACTACTAATACGCAGTATTTT